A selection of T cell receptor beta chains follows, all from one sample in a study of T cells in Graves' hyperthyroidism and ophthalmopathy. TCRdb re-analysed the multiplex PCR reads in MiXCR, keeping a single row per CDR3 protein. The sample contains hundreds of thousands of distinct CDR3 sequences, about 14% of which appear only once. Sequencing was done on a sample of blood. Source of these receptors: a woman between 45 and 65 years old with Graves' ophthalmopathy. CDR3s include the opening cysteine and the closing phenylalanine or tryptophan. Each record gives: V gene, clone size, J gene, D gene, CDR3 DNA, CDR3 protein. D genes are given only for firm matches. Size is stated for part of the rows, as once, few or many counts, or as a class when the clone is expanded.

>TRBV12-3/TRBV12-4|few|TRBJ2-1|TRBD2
TGTGCCAGCAGTTTGCTTCTAGCGGGACCCAACAATGAGCAGTTCTTC
CASSLLLAGPNNEQFF
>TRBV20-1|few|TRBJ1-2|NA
TGCAGTGCTGCACCTCCGGTGTGGCAAGGGTATGGCTACACCTTC
CSAAPPVWQGYGYTF
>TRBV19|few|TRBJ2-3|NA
TGTGCCAGTAGTGCCCTCGCCGGGGTGCGCACAGATACGCAGTATTTT
CASSALAGVRTDTQYF
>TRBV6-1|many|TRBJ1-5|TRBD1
TGTGCCAGCAGCCGGACAGGGCCTAAGGGGCAGCCCCAGCATTTT
CASSRTGPKGQPQHF
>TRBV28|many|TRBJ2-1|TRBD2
TGTGCCAGCAGTCCCATAGCGGGAGGTTACCGCTCCTACAATGAGCAGTTCTTC
CASSPIAGGYRSYNEQFF
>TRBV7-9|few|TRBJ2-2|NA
TGTGCCAGCAGCTTGGATAGTCGGAACACCGGGGAGCTGTTTTTT
CASSLDSRNTGELFF
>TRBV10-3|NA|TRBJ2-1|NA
TGTGCCATCAAGTCTCCGGGACAATACAATGAGCAGTTCTTC
CAIKSPGQYNEQFF
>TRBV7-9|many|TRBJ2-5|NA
TGTGCCAGCAGCTCGGACGGTCCGCAAGAGACCCAGTACTTC
CASSSDGPQETQYF
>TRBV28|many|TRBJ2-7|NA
TGTGCCAGCAGTTTCCCCCAGCTAGCCGACCACCGCTACTACGAGCAGTACTTC
CASSFPQLADHRYYEQYF
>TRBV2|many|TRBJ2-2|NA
TGTGCCAGCAGTGATGTGGCAGGGGGGTTGACCGGGGAGCTGTTTTTT
CASSDVAGGLTGELFF
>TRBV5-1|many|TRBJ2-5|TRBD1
TGCGCCAGCAGCTTGGTAGGGGTGGCACAGGGGGAAGAGACCCAGTACTTC
CASSLVGVAQGEETQYF
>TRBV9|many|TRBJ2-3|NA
TGTGCCAGCAGCACGGGACCGAACACAGATACGCAGTATTTT
CASSTGPNTDTQYF
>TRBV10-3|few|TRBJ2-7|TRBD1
TGTGCCATCAACGGACAGGGCCGATCGTGGCAGTACTTC
CAINGQGRSWQYF
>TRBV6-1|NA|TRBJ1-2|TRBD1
TGTGCCAGCAGTGAACGGGACAGGGACATCGGCTACACCTTC
CASSERDRDIGYTF
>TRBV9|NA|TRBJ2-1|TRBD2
TGTGCCAGCAGCGTGACTAGCGGGAGGGCCGGGAATGAGCAGTTCTTC
CASSVTSGRAGNEQFF
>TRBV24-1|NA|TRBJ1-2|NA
TGTGCCACCAGTGATCCGCCGCAGTCCTATGGCTACACCTTC
CATSDPPQSYGYTF
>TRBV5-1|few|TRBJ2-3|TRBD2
TGCGCCAGCAGCTTGGAAAGCGGGAGGACAGATACGCAGTATTTT
CASSLESGRTDTQYF
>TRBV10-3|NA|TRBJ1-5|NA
TGTGCCATCAAGGCGTCAGGGGATAGCAATCAGCCCCAGCATTTT
CAIKASGDSNQPQHF
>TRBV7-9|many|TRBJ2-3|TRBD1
TGTGCCAGCAGATCCGGGACAGGGGGATACTCAGATACGCAGTATTTT
CASRSGTGGYSDTQYF
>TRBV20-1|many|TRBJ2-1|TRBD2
TGCAGTGGTACCACCGGGACTAGCGGGAGCGGCGAGCAGTTCTTC
CSGTTGTSGSGEQFF
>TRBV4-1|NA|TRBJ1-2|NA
TGCGCCAGCAGCCAGGGCCGGAGGGATAACTATGGCTACACCTTC
CASSQGRRDNYGYTF
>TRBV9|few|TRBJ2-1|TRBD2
TGTGCCAGCAGCGCGAATCCAGCGGGAGTCTCCTACAATGAGCAGTTCTTC
CASSANPAGVSYNEQFF
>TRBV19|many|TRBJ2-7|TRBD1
TGTGCCAGTAGTCCCATCTACAGGGGGTACGAGCAGTACTTC
CASSPIYRGYEQYF
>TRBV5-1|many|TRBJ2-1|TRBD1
TGCGCCAGCAGCGACCCGGGACAGGGGGGGAATGAGCAGTTCTTC
CASSDPGQGGNEQFF
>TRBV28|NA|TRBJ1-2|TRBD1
TGTGCCAGCAGTTTACATACAGGGGGCGTCTTTCGGGGCTACACCTTC
CASSLHTGGVFRGYTF
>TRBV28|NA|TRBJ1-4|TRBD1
TGTGCCAGCAGATCTTTGCAGGGGGCCGTTGCTAATGAAAAACTGTTTTTT
CASRSLQGAVANEKLFF
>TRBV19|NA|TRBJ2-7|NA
TGTGCCAGTAGTACGGTCCGTTATAACTCTCAGGGAAATCCCTACTACGAGCAGTACTTC
CASSTVRYNSQGNPYYEQYF
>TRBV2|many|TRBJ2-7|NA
TGTGCCAGCAGTGAATGGGATAGGTTCCGAGATTTGTCCTACGAGCAGTACTTC
CASSEWDRFRDLSYEQYF
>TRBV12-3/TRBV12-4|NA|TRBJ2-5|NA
TGTGCCAGCAGCCACGGGGGATACCACCGCGAGACCCAGTACTTC
CASSHGGYHRETQYF
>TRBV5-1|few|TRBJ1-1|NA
TGCGCCAGCAGCCCCATCCTGACCTCTAACACTGAAGCTTTCTTT
CASSPILTSNTEAFF
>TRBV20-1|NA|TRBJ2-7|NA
TGCAGTGCTAGAGATTATACGGCGGGTCCCTCCTACGAGCAGTACTTC
CSARDYTAGPSYEQYF
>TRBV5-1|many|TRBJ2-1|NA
TGCGCCAGCAGCGCCCGCGGGGTCACTTACAATGAGCAGTTCTTC
CASSARGVTYNEQFF
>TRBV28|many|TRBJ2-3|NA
TGTGCCAGCAACCGTATGAGGGATACGCAGTATTTT
CASNRMRDTQYF
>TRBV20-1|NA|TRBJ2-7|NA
TGCAGTGCTAGAGATCTCAGGACCCCCACCTACGAGCAGTACTTC
CSARDLRTPTYEQYF
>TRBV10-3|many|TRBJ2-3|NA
TGTGCCATCAAGGCAGACTCTAGCACAGATACGCAGTATTTT
CAIKADSSTDTQYF
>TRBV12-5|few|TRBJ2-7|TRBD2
TGTGCTAGTGGTTTACTAGCGTCGAACAATGAGCAGTACTTC
CASGLLASNNEQYF
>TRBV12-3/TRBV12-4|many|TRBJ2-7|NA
TGTGCCAGCAGTGGAAGCGAGGCCTACGAGCAGTACTTC
CASSGSEAYEQYF
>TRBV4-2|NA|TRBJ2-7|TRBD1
TGTGCCAGCAGCCAGGGACAGATCGGGGTTCCCGAGCAGTACTTC
CASSQGQIGVPEQYF
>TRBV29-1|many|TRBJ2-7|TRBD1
TGCAGCGTTGAAGATTCCGTAACAGGGGGCTGGAACGAGCAGTACTTC
CSVEDSVTGGWNEQYF
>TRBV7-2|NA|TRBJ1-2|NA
TGTGCCAGCAGCATGTGGGGGGCTGCCGGCTACACCTTC
CASSMWGAAGYTF
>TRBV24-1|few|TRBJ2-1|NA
TGTGCCACCAGTGGCCTACGGTCGAGCTCCTACAATGAGCAGTTCTTC
CATSGLRSSSYNEQFF
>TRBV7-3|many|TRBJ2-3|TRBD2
TGTGCCAGCAGCTTAAGAGCATGGGGACTAGCGGGAAGCACAGATACGCAGTATTTT
CASSLRAWGLAGSTDTQYF
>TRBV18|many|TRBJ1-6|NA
TGTGCCAGCTCACCCTCATCGGCAATTAATTCACCCCTCCACTTT
CASSPSSAINSPLHF
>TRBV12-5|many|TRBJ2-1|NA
TGTGCTAGTGGTTTGGTACCGTTGGGGCAGTTGAGCTCCTACAATGAGCAGTTCTTC
CASGLVPLGQLSSYNEQFF
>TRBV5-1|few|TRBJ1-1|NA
TGCGCCAGCAGCTGGGGCCTAATGTCAGAGAACACTGAAGCTTTCTTT
CASSWGLMSENTEAFF
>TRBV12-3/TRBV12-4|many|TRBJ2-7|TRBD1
TGTGCCAGCAGTTTGGGCACAGGGACAGGCGCTTGGGAGCAGTACTTC
CASSLGTGTGAWEQYF
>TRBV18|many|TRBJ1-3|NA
TGTGCCAGCTCACAGGGACTCGATACCTCTGGAAACACCATATATTTT
CASSQGLDTSGNTIYF
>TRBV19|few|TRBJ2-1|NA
TGTGCCAGTAACTATGGGGGGAATGAGCAGTTCTTC
CASNYGGNEQFF